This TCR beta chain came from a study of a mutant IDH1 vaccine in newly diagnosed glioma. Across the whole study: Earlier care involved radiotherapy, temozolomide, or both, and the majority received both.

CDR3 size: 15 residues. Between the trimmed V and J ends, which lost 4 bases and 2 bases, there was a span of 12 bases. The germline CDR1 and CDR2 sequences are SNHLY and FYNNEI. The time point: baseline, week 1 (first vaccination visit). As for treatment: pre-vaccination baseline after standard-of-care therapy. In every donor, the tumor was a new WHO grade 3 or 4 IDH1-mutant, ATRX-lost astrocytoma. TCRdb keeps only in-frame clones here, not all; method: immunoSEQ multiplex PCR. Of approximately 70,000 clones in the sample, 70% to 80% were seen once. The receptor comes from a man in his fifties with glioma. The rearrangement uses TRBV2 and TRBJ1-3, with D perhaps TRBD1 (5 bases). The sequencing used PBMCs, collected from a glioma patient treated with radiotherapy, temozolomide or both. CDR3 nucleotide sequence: TGTGCCAGCAGTGTTTCCTCAGGGACTGGAAACACCATATATTTT. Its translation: CASSVSSGTGNTIYF. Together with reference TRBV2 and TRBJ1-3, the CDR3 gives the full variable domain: EPEVTQTPSHQVTQMGQEVILRCVPISNHLYFYWYRQILGQKVEFLVSFYNNEISEKSEIFDDQFSVERPDGSNFTLKIRSTKLEDSAMYFCASSVSSGTGNTIYFGEGSWLTVV.